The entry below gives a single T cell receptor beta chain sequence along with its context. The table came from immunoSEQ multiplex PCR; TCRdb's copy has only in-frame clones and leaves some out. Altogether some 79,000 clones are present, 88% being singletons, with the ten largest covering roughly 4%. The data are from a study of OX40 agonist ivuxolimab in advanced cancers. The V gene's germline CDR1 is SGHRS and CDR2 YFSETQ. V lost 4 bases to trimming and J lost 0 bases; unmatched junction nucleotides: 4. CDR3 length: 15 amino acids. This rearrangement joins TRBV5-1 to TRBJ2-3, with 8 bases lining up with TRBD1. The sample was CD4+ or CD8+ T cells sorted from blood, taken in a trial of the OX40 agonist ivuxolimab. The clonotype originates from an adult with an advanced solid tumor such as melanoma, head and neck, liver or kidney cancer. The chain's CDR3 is CASSRGQESTDTQYF. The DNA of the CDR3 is TGCGCCAGCAGCCGGGGACAGGAAAGCACAGATACGCAGTATTTT.